Listed here are 28 T cell receptor beta chains from one sample, sequenced in a study of blood T cell repertoires in COVID-19 (dated by TCRdb to about 2020). The library was produced with the immunoSEQ multiplex PCR assay. TCRdb's version of the immuneACCESS table is confined to in-frame rearrangements and falls short of the full clone set. An unresolved V gene accounts for under half of the shortfall where checked; the remainder is of unknown origin. The sample includes 100,000 to 130,000 clones, with approximately 83% observed a single time. The ten largest clones capture 4% to 5% of the sample. The sample taken for sequencing was peripheral blood. These receptors were taken from a woman aged 70-85 years with acute or convalescent COVID-19.

The chain employs TRBV27 and TRBJ1-6, with unresolved D. The V gene's germline CDR1 is MNHEY and CDR2 SMNVEV (reference sequence). This CDR3 has 14 amino acids. Trimming removed 1 base from V and 4 bases from J, with 5 bases in between. The CDR3 spells CASSLLEYNSPLHF. CDR3 DNA: TGTGCCAGCAGTTTATTGGAGTATAATTCACCCCTCCACTTT.

The chain has TRBV24-1 and TRBJ2-1; TRBD2 matches at 15 bases. From germline, CDR1 is KGHDR and CDR2 SFDVKD. There are 19 residues in the CDR3. J gave up 3 bases and V 3 bases, and 8 bases lay outside the gene matches. CDR3 sequence: CATSDPTGTSGGHYNEQFF. The CDR3 DNA sequence: TGTGCCACCAGTGATCCAACCGGGACTAGCGGGGGGCACTACAATGAGCAGTTCTTC.

The chain joins TRBV6-5 to TRBJ1-2; TRBD1 is a possible D gene (6 bases). This CDR3 has 15 amino acids. Trimming removed 8 bases from V and 4 bases from J, with 20 bases in between. Germline V gives CDR1 MNHEY, CDR2 SVGAGI. As DNA, the CDR3 is TGTGCCAGCCTAATTCGTTGGAGGACAGTCTATGGCTACACCTTC. Its protein product is CASLIRWRTVYGYTF.

The chain joins TRBV15 to TRBJ1-4; 7 nucleotides match TRBD1. With V trimmed by 3 bases and J by 7 bases, 5 bases remained unmatched. CDR1 and CDR2 from the germline V gene are LNHNV and YYDKDF (reference sequence). The CDR3 runs to 14 residues. In DNA form, the CDR3 reads TGTGCCACCAGCAGCCAGACAGGGCGTGAAAAACTGTTTTTT. This codes for CATSSQTGREKLFF.

The sample holds a few counts of this clone. The rearrangement joins TRBV7-2 to TRBJ2-7, with a tentative D call TRBD2 (5 bases). V was shortened by 3 bases and J by 6 bases, with 9 bases between the two germline ends. CDR3 length: 12 amino acids. Per germline, CDR1 SGHTA and CDR2 FQGNSA. CDR3 sequence reads: CASSFSRGEQYV. The DNA of the CDR3 is TGTGCCAGCAGCTTCTCTCGGGGCGAGCAGTACGTC.

The chain recombines TRBV5-6 with TRBJ1-4; D might be TRBD1 (5 bases). Trimming stripped 3 bases from V and 4 bases from J, with 10 bases between. The CDR3 runs to 14 residues. Germline CDR1 and CDR2: SGHDT and YYEEEE. The CDR3 loop is CASSSYGGNEKLFF. The CDR3 nucleotides read TGTGCCAGCAGCTCTTACGGGGGTAATGAAAAACTGTTTTTT.

This sequence joins TRBV11-2 and TRBJ2-2; the match to TRBD2 covers 9 bases. V lost 2 bases to trimming and J lost 5 bases; unmatched junction nucleotides: 12. Per the germline V gene, CDR1 is SGHAT and CDR2 is FQNNGV. The CDR3 has 18 residues. Here the CDR3 DNA reads TGTGCCAGCAGCTTACACGGTAGCGGGAGAGGAATTACCGGGGAGCTGTTTTTT. This sequence encodes CASSLHGSGRGITGELFF.

The rearrangement joins TRBV24-1 to TRBJ2-3; no firm D call. Trimming left V 10 bases short and J 6 bases short, with 10 bases between. This CDR3 contains 11 residues. Germline CDR1 KGHDR, CDR2 SFDVKD. CDR3 amino acids: CATSSYDTQYF. Here the CDR3 DNA reads TGTGCCACAAGTTCGTATGATACGCAGTATTTT.

The rearrangement uses TRBV7-2 and TRBJ2-1, with D perhaps matching TRBD2 (7 bases). The CDR3 covers 15 residues. Germline values: CDR1 SGHTA, CDR2 FQGNSA. V lost 5 bases and J lost 6, with 17 bases in between. Here the CDR3 DNA reads TGTGCCAGCAGCCACGCCCGGGGGGCGGGCAATGAGCAGTTCTTC. It is translated as CASSHARGAGNEQFF. The full variable domain, its missing parts supplied by reference TRBV7-2 and TRBJ2-1, is GAGVSQSPSNKVTEKGKDVELRCDPISGHTALYWYRQSLGQGLEFLIYFQGNSAPDKSGLPSDRFSAERTGGSVSTLTIQRTQQEDSAVYLCASSHARGAGNEQFFGPGTRLTVL.

The chain joins TRBV29-1 to TRBJ1-1, with 12 nucleotides matching TRBD1. The CDR3 is made up of 13 amino acids. With V trimmed by 6 bases and J by 10 bases, 9 bases remained unmatched. Germline CDR1 reads SQVTM; CDR2 reads ANQGSEA. The CDR3 DNA reads TGCAGCGTACCGGGACAGGGGGCGGAGGGAGCTTTCTTT. This encodes CSVPGQGAEGAFF.

This rearrangement joins TRBV7-9 to TRBJ2-5; 7 nucleotides agree with TRBD1. J gave up 2 bases and V 5 bases, and 5 bases lay outside the gene matches. The CDR3 has 14 amino acids. The germline V gene encodes CDR1 SEHNR and CDR2 FQNEAQ (reference sequence). The DNA for the CDR3 is TGTGCCAGCAGCCTGGGGACAGATCAAGAGACCCAGTACTTC. Translation: CASSLGTDQETQYF. Complete variable domain (other parts from reference TRBV7-9 and TRBJ2-5): DTGVSQNPRHKITKRGQNVTFRCDPISEHNRLYWYRQTLGQGPEFLTYFQNEAQLEKSRLLSDRFSAERPKGSFSTLEIQRTEQGDSAMYLCASSLGTDQETQYFGPGTRLLVL.

This clone was seen a few times. The chain recombines TRBV7-5 with TRBJ1-5. TRBV7-5 is a recognized pseudogene. The CDR3 is 10 residues long. In DNA form, the CDR3 reads TGTGCCAAACGGCGGCAGCCCCAGCATTTT. Residues: CAKRRQPQHF.

This chain joins TRBV5-1 and TRBJ2-5; 7 bases match TRBD1. Germline trimming cut 5 bases from V and 5 bases from J; bases unmatched to any gene: 9. Germline V gene lookup returns CDR1 SGHRS and CDR2 YFSETQ. The CDR3 extends over 14 amino acids. CDR3 residues: CASRELGGRETQYF. CDR3 nucleotides: TGCGCCAGCAGAGAGTTAGGGGGCAGGGAGACCCAGTACTTC.

This clone was picked up one time. The V gene is TRBV7-2, the J gene TRBJ1-5, with TRBD1 matching over 12 bases. The CDR3 runs 15 residues. The ends lost 4 bases at V and 4 bases at J; junction bases unmatched: 2. Germline V gene sequence: CDR1 SGHTA, CDR2 FQGNSA. CDR3 coding DNA: TGTGCCAGCAGCTGGGGACAGGGGGCGAATCAGCCCCAGCATTTT. It specifies CASSWGQGANQPQHF.

V gene TRBV6-6 combines with J gene TRBJ1-2, with 9 bases fitting TRBD1. The CDR3 is 14 residues long. V lost 2 bases to trimming and J lost 6 bases; unmatched junction nucleotides: 4. Germline CDR1 reads MNHNY; CDR2 reads SVGAGI (reference sequence). CDR3 residues: CASSYPGQGNGYTF. In nucleotides, the CDR3 is TGTGCCAGCAGTTACCCGGGACAGGGAAATGGCTACACCTTC.

The chain is built from TRBV18 and TRBJ1-5; 7 nucleotides line up with TRBD1. The CDR3 extends over 15 amino acids. V gave up 5 bases and J gave up 3 bases; unmatched junction bases: 7. Germline V gene data show CDR1 as KGHSH and CDR2 as LQKENI. The CDR3 nucleotides are TGTGCCAGCTCATCGGTACAGGGGCCCAATCAGCCCCAGCATTTT. Its protein product is CASSSVQGPNQPQHF.

The J gene is TRBJ2-1, the V gene TRBV21-1; the table's D call, TRBD2, was not checked against the DNA. TRBV21-1 is a listed pseudogene. This CDR3 has 18 amino acids. Here the CDR3 DNA reads TGTGCCAGCAGCAAAGTGGGACCGAGCGGGAGGGCTTACAATGAGCAGTTCTTC. Protein product: CASSKVGPSGRAYNEQFF.

Comment on this clone: The junction departs from germline at one end; a sequencing error may be responsible. The chain is built from TRBV7-3 and TRBJ2-2; TRBD1 matches 7 bases. The CDR3 is 15 amino acids. The V gene's germline CDR1 is SGHTA and CDR2 FQGTGA. CDR3 sequence reads: CASSATGTNTRELFF. The CDR3 nucleotides are TGTGCCAGCAGCGCGACAGGGACGAACACCAGGGAGCTGTTTTTT.

The chain carries TRBV28 and TRBJ1-1; no clear D. The CDR3 has 15 residues. The V and J ends lost 2 bases and 9 bases respectively, with 19 bases between them. Germline CDR1 reads MDHEN; CDR2 reads SYDVKM. In DNA form, the CDR3 reads TGTGCCAGCAGTTTAACTCGTCCAGGATACTTTAAAGCTTTCTTT. Amino acid sequence: CASSLTRPGYFKAFF.

The V and J genes are TRBV19 and TRBJ2-7, with 11 nucleotides matching TRBD1. This CDR3 has 15 residues. Germline V lookup: CDR1 LNHDA, CDR2 SQIVND (reference sequence). The V gene end was trimmed by 4 bases and the J gene end by 3 bases; junction bases not matched to a gene: 5. As DNA, the CDR3 is TGTGCCAGTAGTAGATGGACAGGGGGCGACTACGAGCAGTACTTC. This codes for CASSRWTGGDYEQYF. Full variable domain (missing parts from reference TRBV19 and TRBJ2-7): DGGITQSPKYLFRKEGQNVTLSCEQNLNHDAMYWYRQDPGQGLRLIYYSQIVNDFQKGDIAEGYSVSREKKESFPLTVTSAQKNPTAFYLCASSRWTGGDYEQYFGPGTRLTVT.

The chain joins TRBV5-4 to TRBJ1-4; TRBD1 matches at 9 bases. Germline V gene sequence: CDR1 SGHNT, CDR2 YYREEE (reference sequence). The trim removed 7 bases at V and 7 bases at J, leaving 2 bases unmatched. This CDR3 comprises 12 residues. In DNA, the CDR3 is TGTGCCAGCGGACAGGGGCGTGAAAAACTGTTTTTT. It specifies CASGQGREKLFF.

This sequence joins TRBV5-5 and TRBJ1-2; possible D gene TRBD1, 6 bases. The CDR3 is made up of 13 amino acids. V was shortened by 5 bases and J by 13 bases, with 21 bases between the two germline ends. Per germline, CDR1 SGHKS and CDR2 YYEKEE (reference sequence). The CDR3 sequence: CASSFGQTGSSTF. CDR3 in DNA: TGTGCCAGCAGTTTCGGGCAAACAGGGTCTAGCACCTTC.

The J gene is TRBJ2-7, the V gene TRBV11-1, with TRBD2 identical over 8 bases. The germline V gene encodes CDR1 SGHAT and CDR2 FQDESV (reference sequence). This CDR3 is built from 15 residues. Unmatched junction bases numbered 5, after V lost 1 base and J lost 3 bases. The CDR3 nucleotides read TGTGCCAGCAGCTTAGATAGCGGGATCCGCTACGAGCAGTACTTC. Protein: CASSLDSGIRYEQYF. Supplemented by reference TRBV11-1 and TRBJ2-7, the full variable domain reads EAEVAQSPRYKITEKSQAVAFWCDPISGHATLYWYRQILGQGPELLVQFQDESVVDDSQLPKDRFSAERLKGVDSTLKIQPAELGDSAMYLCASSLDSGIRYEQYFGPGTRLTVT.

The rearrangement links TRBV6-1 to TRBJ1-4; 9 bases agree with TRBD1. The CDR3 totals 15 residues. Germline CDR1 reads MNHNS; CDR2 reads SASEGT. The V segment lost 3 bases and the J segment 6 bases; nucleotides outside the gene matches: 5. The CDR3 coding sequence is TGTGCCAGCAGTGATACAGGGGGCGCGTATGAAAAACTGTTTTTT. Translated, it gives CASSDTGGAYEKLFF.

The chain combines TRBV4-2 with TRBJ2-7; D possibly corresponds to TRBD1 (6 bases). The germline V gene has CDR1 LGHNA and CDR2 YNFKEQ. The CDR3 covers 17 residues. V was shortened by 2 bases and J by 3 bases, with 20 bases between the two germline ends. The DNA for the CDR3 is TGTGCCAGCAGCCAATCCCAAACAGGGACGGCCGGCTACGAGCAGTACTTC. It is translated as CASSQSQTGTAGYEQYF.

The genes are TRBV4-2 and TRBJ1-5; D gene uncertain. V lost 2 bases to trimming and J lost 4 bases, with 18 bases between them. CDR3 length: 17 residues. Germline-derived CDR1 and CDR2 are LGHNA and YNFKEQ. The CDR3 DNA sequence: TGTGCCAGCAGCCAATTCTATGAGGCTACCCGAAATCAGCCCCAGCATTTT. Amino acids: CASSQFYEATRNQPQHF.

This clone is a singleton in its sample. The chain couples TRBV7-2 to TRBJ2-5, with 10 bases matching TRBD2. The CDR3 is made up of 19 amino acids. Germline CDR1 is SGHTA and CDR2 is FQGNSA. V shed 2 bases and J 5 bases; nucleotides not matched to a gene: 17. The CDR3 protein is CASSLLGSLAGQKFETQYF. In DNA, the CDR3 is TGTGCCAGCAGCTTACTCGGTTCACTAGCGGGGCAAAAGTTTGAGACCCAGTACTTC.

The chain joins TRBV5-1 to TRBJ2-4, with 12 bases lining up with TRBD2. The CDR3 runs 19 residues. The V gene end was trimmed by 1 base and the J gene end by 3 bases; junction bases not matched to a gene: 11. CDR1 SGHRS and CDR2 YFSETQ come from the germline V gene. The chain's CDR3 is CASSLNPGLAGGVKNIQYF. The CDR3 nucleotides are TGCGCCAGCAGCTTGAACCCGGGACTAGCGGGTGGTGTCAAAAACATTCAGTACTTC.